These 10 T cell receptor beta chains share one sample of origin, sequenced in a study of blood T cell repertoires in COVID-19. Assay: immunoSEQ multiplex PCR; the TCRdb copy retains only in-frame clones and omits some. This sample has some 220,000 clones, with less than 90% found just once. Input material: PBMCs or T cells enriched from blood (not recorded which). The receptors stem from a young woman who had recovered from COVID-19.

The V and J genes are TRBV5-1 and TRBJ1-3, with D hard to call. The germline V and J ends were trimmed by 0 bases and 3 bases, with 4 bases remaining between them. Germline CDR1 and CDR2: SGHRS and YFSETQ. The CDR3 length is 13 residues. The CDR3 reads CASSLDSGNTIYF. The CDR3 bases are TGCGCCAGCAGCTTGGACAGTGGAAACACCATATATTTT.

The CDR3 DNA is TGTGCCAGCCTAAGCTCTGCAGAAAAACTGTTTTTT. As protein: CASLSSAEKLFF. The gene calls are TRBV7-9 and TRBJ1-4; unclear D gene. V shed 8 bases and J shed 8 bases, with 12 bases lying between them. CDR3 length equals 12 residues. Germline V CDR1 and CDR2: SEHNR, FQNEAQ (reference sequence).

CDR3 bases: TGTGCCAGCAGTTCCTCACCGGGGGGCTACACCTTC. Residues: CASSSSPGGYTF. This sequence joins TRBV27 and TRBJ1-2; D remains ambiguous. The CDR3 runs to 12 residues. From germline, CDR1 is MNHEY and CDR2 SMNVEV (reference sequence). Trimming took off 4 bases at V and 8 bases at J, with 11 bases between the two ends.

The chain is built from TRBV15 and TRBJ1-6, with TRBD1 matching 8 bases. The CDR3 consists of 16 residues. V trimming: 0 bases; J trimming: 8 bases; junction bases outside the gene matches: 6. Per the germline V gene, CDR1 is LNHNV and CDR2 is YYDKDF (reference sequence). The CDR3 reads CATSRDGRGQDSPLHF. DNA of the CDR3: TGTGCCACCAGCAGAGACGGCAGGGGGCAGGATTCACCCCTCCACTTT. Drawing the rest from reference TRBV15 and TRBJ1-6, the complete variable domain is DAMVIQNPRYQVTQFGKPVTLSCSQTLNHNVMYWYQQKSSQAPKLLFHYYDKDFNNEADTPDNFQSRRPNTSFCFLDIRSPGLGDTAMYLCATSRDGRGQDSPLHFGNGTRLTVT.

The V gene is TRBV15, the J gene TRBJ1-2; D gene uncertain. Germline V gene sequence: CDR1 LNHNV, CDR2 YYDKDF (reference sequence). CDR3 length equals 13 residues. Trimming removed 1 base at V and 8 bases at J, with 11 bases between. The CDR3 DNA sequence: TGTGCCACCAGCAGAGCCCCGTCAGGAGGCTACACCTTC. Its protein product is CATSRAPSGGYTF.

This clone was seen only a few times. CDR3 loop: CASSGAGELFF. The CDR3 DNA is TGTGCCAGCAGCGGGGCCGGGGAGCTGTTTTTT. The rearrangement joins TRBV6-4 to TRBJ2-2; D might be TRBD2 (5 bases). V was pared by 6 bases and J by 6 bases, with 5 bases between. The length of the CDR3 is 11 residues. Per germline, CDR1 MRHNA and CDR2 SNTAGT.

The chain combines TRBV19 with TRBJ1-2; unclear D gene. V was clipped by 0 bases and J by 5 bases, with 10 bases between them. The germline V gene has CDR1 LNHDA and CDR2 SQIVND (reference sequence). This CDR3 contains 14 residues. CDR3 DNA sequence: TGTGCCAGTAGTATAGACTCACGAGTTTATGGCTACACCTTC. It encodes CASSIDSRVYGYTF.

The V and J genes are TRBV5-6 and TRBJ2-6; TRBD1 matches at 7 bases. The CDR3 spans 14 residues. Germline loops: CDR1 SGHDT, CDR2 YYEEEE. Trimming at V came to 7 bases and at J to 0 bases, leaving 1 base not matched to a gene. CDR3 region: CASQGVSGANVLTF. Here the CDR3 DNA reads TGTGCCAGCCAGGGGGTCTCTGGGGCCAACGTCCTGACTTTC.

In DNA form, the CDR3 reads TGTGCCAGCAGCTTCATTACTTACTTCACTAGTGATGAAAAACTGTTTTTT. Protein sequence: CASSFITYFTSDEKLFF. The chain uses TRBV7-9 and TRBJ1-4; no firm D call. V shed 3 bases and J shed 6 bases, with 20 bases lying between them. Germline V gene data show CDR1 as SEHNR and CDR2 as FQNEAQ (reference sequence). CDR3 length equals 17 residues.

The rearrangement links TRBV7-2 to TRBJ1-1, with a weak D call TRBD1 (5 bases). The germline gives CDR1 SGHTA, CDR2 FQGNSA. This CDR3 is 14 amino acids long. V lost 0 bases to trimming and J lost 2 bases, with 7 bases between them. CDR3 in DNA: TGTGCCAGCAGCTTAGCGGGGGGAAACACTGAAGCTTTCTTT. This gives the protein CASSLAGGNTEAFF.